These 27 T cell receptor beta chains share one sample of origin, sequenced in a study of blood T cell repertoires in COVID-19 (dated by TCRdb to about 2020). To prepare the library, the immunoSEQ multiplex PCR assay was applied. This is the immuneACCESS table as TCRdb keeps it, with only in-frame sequences that have V and J called. A part of the clones is gone; compared with another copy, unresolved V genes explain less than half, and the rest is unexplained. For this sample there are about 210,000 clones; about nine tenths appear just once. The ten largest clones take up 1.2% of the sample. The sequencing input was PBMCs or T cells enriched from blood (not recorded which). Receptor source: a young man who had recovered from COVID-19.

The rearrangement uses TRBV12-3 or TRBV12-4 and TRBJ1-5, with a tentative D call TRBD1 (5 bases). This CDR3 is built from 12 residues. The V end lost 5 bases, the J end lost 6 bases, and 8 bases lay between the germline ends. The DNA for the CDR3 is TGTGCCAGCAGTCCCGACAGTCAGCCCCAGCATTTT. This codes for CASSPDSQPQHF.

This clone has just one count. This chain's CDR3 is CASSLGQVQETQYF. DNA of the CDR3: TGTGCCAGCAGCTTGGGGCAGGTCCAAGAGACCCAGTACTTC. The chain uses TRBV5-8 and TRBJ2-5, with D uncertain. The V end was cut by 0 bases, the J end by 1 base, with 7 bases between. The CDR3 is made up of 14 amino acids. Germline CDR1 reads SGHTS; CDR2 reads YDEGEE.

This clone was counted once. The rearrangement joins TRBV10-3 to TRBJ1-1; possibly TRBD1 for D (5 bases). The CDR3 spans 12 residues. Trimming left V 6 bases short and J 1 base short, with 6 bases between. CDR1 and CDR2 from the germline V gene are ENHRY and SYGVKD. DNA of the CDR3: TGTGCCATCAGGCAGGGGAACACTGAAGCTTTCTTT. Encoded protein: CAIRQGNTEAFF.

The CDR3 reads CASSQRGRGVTEAFF. The CDR3 nucleotides are TGTGCCAGCAGCCAACGAGGGAGGGGGGTTACTGAAGCTTTCTTT. This chain connects TRBV14 to TRBJ1-1, with D perhaps matching TRBD1 (6 bases). In germline, CDR1 is SGHDN, CDR2 FVKESK. The CDR3 is 15 residues long. The V gene lost 2 bases and the J gene lost 5 bases, with 15 bases spanning the gap.

The V call is TRBV29-1, the J call TRBJ1-3; 7 bases match TRBD1. The CDR3 has 15 amino acids. J lost 3 bases, V lost 4 bases, and 9 bases had no gene match. Germline V gene data show CDR1 as SQVTM and CDR2 as ANQGSEA. CDR3 region: CSVVLQGKSGNTIYF. CDR3 DNA: TGCAGCGTTGTGCTACAGGGGAAAAGTGGAAACACCATATATTTT. Supplemented by reference TRBV29-1 and TRBJ1-3, the full variable domain reads SAVISQKPSRDICQRGTSLTIQCQVDSQVTMMFWYRQQPGQSLTLIATANQGSEATYESGFVIDKFPISRPNLTFSTLTVSNMSPEDSSIYLCSVVLQGKSGNTIYFGEGSWLTVV.

The chain employs TRBV4-1 and TRBJ2-7; TRBD1 agrees at 9 bases. CDR1 MGHRA and CDR2 YSYEKL come from the germline V gene. J was trimmed by 7 bases and V by 6 bases; bases with no gene match: 10. This CDR3 comprises 14 residues. CDR3 sequence (DNA): TGCGCCAGCAGGGCACAGGGGGCTCGAGGAGAGCAGTACTTC. It yields the protein CASRAQGARGEQYF.

This rearrangement joins TRBV5-1 to TRBJ2-5; 12 nucleotides match TRBD2. The germline V gene has CDR1 SGHRS and CDR2 YFSETQ. V was clipped by 0 bases and J by 4 bases; unmatched bases: 16. This CDR3 is built from 20 residues. The CDR3, as DNA: TGCGCCAGCAGCTTGGGCCTTCGGCTAGCGGGGGGGAACGTCCGAGAGACCCAGTACTTC. It yields the protein CASSLGLRLAGGNVRETQYF.

The V and J genes are TRBV12-3 or TRBV12-4 and TRBJ2-7, with D maybe TRBD1 (5 bases). The CDR3 runs 12 residues. The V and J ends lost 5 bases and 3 bases respectively, with 8 bases between them. CDR3 protein: CASSPDSYEQYF. For the CDR3, the DNA is TGTGCCAGCAGTCCCGACAGCTACGAGCAGTACTTC.

In its sample, this clone was seen once. V and J are TRBV28 and TRBJ2-3, with TRBD1 as a possible D gene (6 bases). The CDR3 has 13 amino acids. V was trimmed by 8 bases and J by 2 bases, leaving 11 bases between them. Germline-derived CDR1 and CDR2 are MDHEN and SYDVKM. The CDR3 protein is CASWDTTTDTQYF. CDR3 in DNA: TGTGCCAGCTGGGACACTACCACAGATACGCAGTATTTT.

The chain is built from TRBV4-2 and TRBJ2-5; D might be TRBD2 (6 bases). The V gene lost 1 base and the J gene lost 1 base, with 10 bases spanning the gap. The CDR3 spans 15 residues. Germline CDR1 LGHNA, CDR2 YNFKEQ. CDR3 sequence: CASSQVLGGQETQYF. The CDR3 bases are TGTGCCAGCAGCCAAGTTTTGGGGGGCCAAGAGACCCAGTACTTC.

This clone was counted a few times. The gene calls are TRBV5-8 and TRBJ1-6, with TRBD1 as a possible D gene (5 bases). V was cut by 0 bases and J by 9 bases, with 13 bases left in between. Germline V gene lookup returns CDR1 SGHTS and CDR2 YDEGEE. This CDR3 spans 15 amino acids. CDR3 region: CASSLEGGAFSPLHF. CDR3 sequence (DNA): TGTGCCAGCAGCTTGGAAGGCGGGGCATTTTCACCCCTCCACTTT.

The chain joins TRBV7-2 to TRBJ1-4, with TRBD1 matching 10 bases. The length of the CDR3 is 14 residues. Germline-derived CDR1 and CDR2 are SGHTA and FQGNSA. V lost 5 bases, J lost 5 bases, and 2 bases stayed unmatched. Written as DNA, the CDR3 is TGTGCCAGCAGCCTGGACAGGGGGAATGAAAAACTGTTTTTT. Translation gives CASSLDRGNEKLFF.

The V and J genes are TRBV3-1 (or the pseudogene TRBV3-2) and TRBJ2-7; D unclear. This CDR3 has 13 amino acids. The ends were cut back, 2 bases at V and 2 bases at J, with 7 bases in the middle. Germline V lookup: CDR1 LGHDT, CDR2 YNNKEL (reference sequence). The CDR3 loop is CASSQSVTYEQYF. The CDR3 DNA sequence: TGTGCCAGCAGCCAATCCGTTACCTACGAGCAGTACTTC.

This chain joins TRBV29-1 and TRBJ2-4; D is undetermined. CDR1 is SQVTM and CDR2 is ANQGSEA in the germline V gene. The CDR3 contains 16 residues. Trimming left V 4 bases short and J 0 bases short, with 16 bases between. DNA of the CDR3: TGCAGCGTTGTCGGTTTGGGCACCCTAGCCAAAAACATTCAGTACTTC. It yields the protein CSVVGLGTLAKNIQYF.

V usage is TRBV29-1 and J usage is TRBJ2-3, with D possibly matching TRBD2 (7 bases). The germline CDR1 and CDR2 sequences are SQVTM and ANQGSEA. Trimming cost V 6 bases and J 2 bases, with 18 bases left between them. The CDR3 totals 15 residues. CDR3 residues: CSVQAGRGSTDTQYF. CDR3 DNA sequence: TGCAGCGTCCAAGCGGGAAGGGGGTCCACAGATACGCAGTATTTT.

V and J are TRBV7-9 and TRBJ2-7; D not certain. The V gene lost 1 base and the J gene lost 7 bases, with 14 bases spanning the gap. CDR1 is SEHNR, CDR2 FQNEAQ, per germline (reference sequence). CDR3 length equals 14 residues. CDR3 in amino acids: CASSLVPTTREQYF. The DNA for the CDR3 is TGTGCCAGCAGCTTAGTCCCTACTACGAGGGAGCAGTACTTC.

The count of this clone is one. The rearrangement joins TRBV28 to TRBJ1-5, with a possible D match to TRBD1 (5 bases). CDR1 is MDHEN, CDR2 SYDVKM, per germline. With 1 base removed from V and 2 bases from J, the gap between germline ends came to 12 bases. This CDR3 spans 16 amino acids. As DNA, the CDR3 is TGTGCCAGCAGTTTATCCCAGGGATCGGGCAATCAGCCCCAGCATTTT. Translation gives CASSLSQGSGNQPQHF.

The table lists this clone with a count of one. The CDR3 DNA is TGTGCCAGCAGCAAAAGGGGACACGCAGTATTTAACTATGGCTACACCTTC. It codes for CASSKRGHAVFNYGYTF. The gene calls are TRBV7-2 and TRBJ1-2; TRBD1 might be the D (6 bases). V gave up 5 bases and J gave up 1 base, with 20 bases separating them. The CDR3 loop spans 17 amino acids. Per germline, CDR1 SGHTA and CDR2 FQGNSA. The full variable domain, completed using reference TRBV7-2 and TRBJ1-2, is GAGVSQSPSNKVTEKGKDVELRCDPISGHTALYWYRQSLGQGLEFLIYFQGNSAPDKSGLPSDRFSAERTGGSVSTLTIQRTQQEDSAVYLCASSKRGHAVFNYGYTFGSGTRLTVV.

This rearrangement joins TRBV7-6 to TRBJ2-5, with 8 bases fitting TRBD2. The ends lost 1 base at V and 3 bases at J; junction bases unmatched: 7. Germline CDR1 reads SGHVS; CDR2 reads FNYEAQ. CDR3 length: 16 residues. In nucleotides, the CDR3 is TGTGCCAGCAGCTTAGTACGGGGGGGGGTTGAAGAGACCCAGTACTTC. Translated: CASSLVRGGVEETQYF.

This clone has only a few counts. The rearrangement joins TRBV19 to TRBJ1-1; weak D call: TRBD1 (6 bases). Deletions cut 3 bases from V and 1 base from J, with 12 bases between. From germline, CDR1 is LNHDA and CDR2 SQIVND (reference sequence). There are 15 residues in the CDR3. Here the CDR3 reads CASSMSTGRNTEAFF. The CDR3 DNA is TGTGCCAGTAGTATGTCAACAGGGAGGAACACTGAAGCTTTCTTT.

This rearrangement joins TRBV9 to TRBJ1-3, with D possibly matching TRBD1 (6 bases). In germline, CDR1 is SGDLS, CDR2 YYNGEE. Trimming removed 4 bases at V and 7 bases at J, with 21 bases between. The CDR3 loop spans 16 amino acids. CDR3 loop: CASSPPGQQRGNTIYF. DNA of the CDR3: TGTGCCAGCAGCCCACCGGGACAACAGCGCGGGAACACCATATATTTT.

The chain uses TRBV28 and TRBJ1-5, with 8 bases lining up with TRBD1. Germline-derived CDR1 and CDR2 are MDHEN and SYDVKM. The CDR3 runs to 15 residues. V dropped 2 bases and J dropped 4; count of bases not matched to a gene: 4. CDR3 DNA: TGTGCCAGCAGTTTAGAGGGGACAGGAAATCAGCCCCAGCATTTT. The encoded protein is CASSLEGTGNQPQHF.

The table lists this clone with a count of one. V usage is TRBV5-4 and J usage is TRBJ2-2, with 9 nucleotides matching TRBD1. Losses at the gene ends were 4 bases for V and 5 bases for J; bases not matched to a gene: 6. The CDR3 loop spans 15 amino acids. Germline-derived CDR1 and CDR2 are SGHNT and YYREEE (reference sequence). The chain's CDR3 is CASSLGQGGTGELFF. CDR3 nucleotides: TGTGCCAGCAGCCTGGGACAGGGAGGAACCGGGGAGCTGTTTTTT.

This rearrangement joins TRBV2 to TRBJ1-1, with D unclear. Germline V gene lookup returns CDR1 SNHLY and CDR2 FYNNEI. The CDR3 runs 14 residues. Trimming took off 6 bases at V and 4 bases at J, with 15 bases between the two ends. The CDR3, as DNA: TGTGCCAGCAGCGCTGGATCCCCGGGCACTGAAGCTTTCTTT. Its translation: CASSAGSPGTEAFF.

The genes are TRBV27 and TRBJ2-2; the D gene is possibly TRBD2 (5 bases). Germline CDR1 and CDR2: MNHEY and SMNVEV (reference sequence). This CDR3 comprises 14 residues. Between the trimmed V and J ends, which lost 5 bases and 1 base, there was a span of 8 bases. This CDR3 reads CASSMRVNTGELFF. CDR3 in DNA: TGTGCCAGCAGTATGAGGGTGAACACCGGGGAGCTGTTTTTT.

The chain combines TRBV24-1 with TRBJ2-1, with 14 nucleotides matching TRBD2. The CDR3 is made up of 21 amino acids. Trimming cost V 5 bases and J 6 bases; bases outside gene matches: 20. CDR1 is KGHDR and CDR2 is SFDVKD in the germline V gene. Here the CDR3 reads CATSGVGSGTSGSRDFNEQFF. DNA for the CDR3: TGTGCCACCAGTGGCGTGGGTTCTGGGACTAGCGGGAGTAGGGATTTCAATGAGCAGTTCTTC.

The rearrangement joins TRBV6-4 to TRBJ2-1, with a possible D match to TRBD1 (7 bases). V was trimmed by 4 bases and J by 1 base, leaving 20 bases between them. The CDR3 runs to 18 residues. The germline V gene has CDR1 MRHNA and CDR2 SNTAGT. CDR3 bases: TGTGCCAGCAGTGCCCTACCGAAATCAGGGGGGTCCTACAATGAGCAGTTCTTC. As protein: CASSALPKSGGSYNEQFF.